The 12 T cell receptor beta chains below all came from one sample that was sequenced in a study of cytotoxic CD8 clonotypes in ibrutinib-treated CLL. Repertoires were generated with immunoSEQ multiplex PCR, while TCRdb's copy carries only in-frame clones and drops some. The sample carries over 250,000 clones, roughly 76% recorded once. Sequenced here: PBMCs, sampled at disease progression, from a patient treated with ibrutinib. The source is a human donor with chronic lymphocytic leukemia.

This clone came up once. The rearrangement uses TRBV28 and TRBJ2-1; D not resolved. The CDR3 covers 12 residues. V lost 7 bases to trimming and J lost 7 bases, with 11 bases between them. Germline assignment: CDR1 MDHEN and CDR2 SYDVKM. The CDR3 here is CASTYVGNEQFF. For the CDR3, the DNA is TGTGCCAGCACCTACGTGGGGAATGAGCAGTTCTTC.

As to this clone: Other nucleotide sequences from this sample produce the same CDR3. The chain's CDR3 is CATSSSGASSTDTQYF. The CDR3 DNA sequence: TGTGCCACCAGCAGCTCGGGGGCGAGTTCGACAGATACGCAGTATTTT. This chain uses TRBV15 with TRBJ2-3; either TRBD1 or TRBD2 may supply D (6 bases each). This CDR3 spans 16 amino acids. Germline CDR1 and CDR2: LNHNV and YYDKDF (reference sequence). The V and J ends lost 3 bases and 3 bases respectively, with 16 bases between them.

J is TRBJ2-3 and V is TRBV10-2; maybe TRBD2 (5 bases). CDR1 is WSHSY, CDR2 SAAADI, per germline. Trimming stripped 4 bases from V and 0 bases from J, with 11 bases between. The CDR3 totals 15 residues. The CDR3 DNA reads TGCGCCAGCAGTGGGACTTGGGGTAGCACAGATACGCAGTATTTT. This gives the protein CASSGTWGSTDTQYF.

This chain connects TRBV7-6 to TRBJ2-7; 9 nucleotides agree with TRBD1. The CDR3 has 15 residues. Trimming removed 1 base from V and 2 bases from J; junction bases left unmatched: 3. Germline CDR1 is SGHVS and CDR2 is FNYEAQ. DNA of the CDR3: TGTGCCAGCAGCTTAGAAAGGACAGGGGCCTACGAGCAGTACTTC. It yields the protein CASSLERTGAYEQYF.

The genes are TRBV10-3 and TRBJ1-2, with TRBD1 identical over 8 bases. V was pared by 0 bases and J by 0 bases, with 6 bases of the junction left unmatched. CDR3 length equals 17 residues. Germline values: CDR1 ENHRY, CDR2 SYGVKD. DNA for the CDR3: TGTGCCATCAGTGAGTCGGACAGGGCTTTCACTAACTATGGCTACACCTTC. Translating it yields CAISESDRAFTNYGYTF.

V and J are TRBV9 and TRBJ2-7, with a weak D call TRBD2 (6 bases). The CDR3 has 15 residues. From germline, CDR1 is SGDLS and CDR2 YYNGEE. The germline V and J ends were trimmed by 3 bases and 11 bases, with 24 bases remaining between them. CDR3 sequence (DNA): TGTGCCAGCAGCGGCGGTTGGGGGGATTTGAGTGAGAAGTACTTC. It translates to CASSGGWGDLSEKYF.

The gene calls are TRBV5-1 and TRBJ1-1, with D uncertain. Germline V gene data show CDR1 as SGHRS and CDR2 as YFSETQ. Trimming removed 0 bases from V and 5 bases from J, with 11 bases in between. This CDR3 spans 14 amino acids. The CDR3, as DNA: TGCGCCAGCAGCTTGGGTGGAGGGTGGACTGAAGCTTTCTTT. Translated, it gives CASSLGGGWTEAFF. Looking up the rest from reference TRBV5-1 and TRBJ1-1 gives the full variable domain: KAGVTQTPRYLIKTRGQQVTLSCSPISGHRSVSWYQQTPGQGLQFLFEYFSETQRNKGNFPGRFSGRQFSNSRSEMNVSTLELGDSALYLCASSLGGGWTEAFFGQGTRLTVV.

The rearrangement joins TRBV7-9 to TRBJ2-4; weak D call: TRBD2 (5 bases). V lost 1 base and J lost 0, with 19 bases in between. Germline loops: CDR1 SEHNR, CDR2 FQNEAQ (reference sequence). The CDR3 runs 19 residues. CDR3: CASSLVPRAGRIAKNIQYF. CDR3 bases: TGTGCCAGCAGCTTAGTACCCCGGGCGGGCAGAATAGCCAAAAACATTCAGTACTTC. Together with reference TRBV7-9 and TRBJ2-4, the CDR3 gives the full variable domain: DTGVSQNPRHKITKRGQNVTFRCDPISEHNRLYWYRQTLGQGPEFLTYFQNEAQLEKSRLLSDRFSAERPKGSFSTLEIQRTEQGDSAMYLCASSLVPRAGRIAKNIQYFGAGTRLSVL.

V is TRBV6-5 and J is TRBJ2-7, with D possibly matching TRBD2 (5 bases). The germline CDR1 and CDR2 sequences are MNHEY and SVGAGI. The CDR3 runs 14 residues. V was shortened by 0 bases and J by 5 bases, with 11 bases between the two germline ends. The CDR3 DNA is TGTGCCAGCAGTTACTCGCCGGGATTCGACGAGCAGTACTTC. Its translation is CASSYSPGFDEQYF.

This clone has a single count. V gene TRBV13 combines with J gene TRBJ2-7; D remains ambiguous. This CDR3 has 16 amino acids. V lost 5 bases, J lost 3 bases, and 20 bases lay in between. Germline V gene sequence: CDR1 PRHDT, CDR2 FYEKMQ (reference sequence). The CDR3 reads CASSPRTATSFYEQYF. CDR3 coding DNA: TGTGCCAGCAGCCCGAGGACGGCTACCTCCTTCTACGAGCAGTACTTC.

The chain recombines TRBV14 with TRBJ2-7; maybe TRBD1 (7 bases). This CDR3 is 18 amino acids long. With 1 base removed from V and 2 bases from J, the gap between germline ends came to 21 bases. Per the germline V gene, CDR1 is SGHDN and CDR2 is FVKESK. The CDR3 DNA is TGTGCCAGCAGCCAAGTACCCTTTCGGAGGGGGCTCCCCTACGAGCAGTACTTC. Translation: CASSQVPFRRGLPYEQYF.

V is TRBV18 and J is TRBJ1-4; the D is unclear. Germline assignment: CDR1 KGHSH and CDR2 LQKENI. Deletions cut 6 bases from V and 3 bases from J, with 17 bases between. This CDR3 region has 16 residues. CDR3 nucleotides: TGTGCCAGCTCTTGGTCCCTCGGGGAACCTAATGAAAAACTGTTTTTT. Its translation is CASSWSLGEPNEKLFF.